The sequence of this TCR beta chain was determined in a study of blood T cell repertoires in COVID-19. Study background: Samples came from the United States, Italy and Spain, spanning acute and convalescent COVID-19.

This clone has only one observation. Clones were sequenced by immunoSEQ multiplex PCR, and TCRdb holds only the in-frame ones, with some missing. The data show around 290,000 clones, 80% to 90% seen once. Patients in Seattle were enrolled during active infection, then followed longitudinally. The specimen sequenced was peripheral blood. This receptor was taken from a woman in her seventies with COVID-19, enrolled during active disease.

The CDR3 loop reads CASGEGRAGELFF. The CDR3 region has the DNA TGTGCCAGCGGGGAGGGAAGGGCCGGGGAGCTGTTTTTT. The gene calls are TRBV19 and TRBJ2-2; 7 bases fit TRBD2. V shed 9 bases and J 6 bases; nucleotides not matched to a gene: 7. From germline, CDR1 is LNHDA and CDR2 SQIVND (reference sequence). There are 13 residues in the CDR3.